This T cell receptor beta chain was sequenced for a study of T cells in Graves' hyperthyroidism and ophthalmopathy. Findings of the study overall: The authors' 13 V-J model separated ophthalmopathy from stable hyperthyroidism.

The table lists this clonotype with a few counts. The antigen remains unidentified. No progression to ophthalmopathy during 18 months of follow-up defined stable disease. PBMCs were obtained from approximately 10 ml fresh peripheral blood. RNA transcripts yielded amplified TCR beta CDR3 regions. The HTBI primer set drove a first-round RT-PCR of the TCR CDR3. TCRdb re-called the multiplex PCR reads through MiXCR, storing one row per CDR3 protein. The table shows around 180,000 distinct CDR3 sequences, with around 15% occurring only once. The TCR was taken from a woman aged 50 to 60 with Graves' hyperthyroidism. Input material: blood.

The CDR3 reads CASSQGAGVTNEKLFF. In DNA, the CDR3 is TGTGCCAGCAGCCAAGGTGCAGGGGTGACTAATGAAAAACTGTTTTTT. The rearrangement uses TRBV14 and TRBJ1-4; a weak D match, TRBD1 (6 bases). The length of the CDR3 is 16 residues. The V gene's germline CDR1 is SGHDN and CDR2 FVKESK. V was trimmed by 1 base and J by 2 bases, leaving 11 bases between them. The variable domain in full, with the rest retrieved from reference TRBV14 and TRBJ1-4, is EAGVTQFPSHSVIEKGQTVTLRCDPISGHDNLYWYRRVMGKEIKFLLHFVKESKQDESGMPNNRFLAERTGGTYSTLKVQPAELEDSGVYFCASSQGAGVTNEKLFFGSGTQLSVL.